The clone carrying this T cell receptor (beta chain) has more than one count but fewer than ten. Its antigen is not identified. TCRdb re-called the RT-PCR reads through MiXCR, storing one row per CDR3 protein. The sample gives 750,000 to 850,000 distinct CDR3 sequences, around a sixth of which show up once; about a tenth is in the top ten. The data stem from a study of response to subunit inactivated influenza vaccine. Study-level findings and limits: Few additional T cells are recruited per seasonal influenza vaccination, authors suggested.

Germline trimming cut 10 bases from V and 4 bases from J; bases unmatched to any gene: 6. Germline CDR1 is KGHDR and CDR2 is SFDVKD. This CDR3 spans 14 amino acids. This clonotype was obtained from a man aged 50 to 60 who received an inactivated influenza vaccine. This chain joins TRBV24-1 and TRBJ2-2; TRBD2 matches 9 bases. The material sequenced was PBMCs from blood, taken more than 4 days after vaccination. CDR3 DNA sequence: TGTGCCACAACAAGACTAGCGGCCACCGGGGAGCTGTTTTTT. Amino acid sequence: CATTRLAATGELFF.